This T cell receptor (beta chain) was sequenced for a study of cytomegalovirus exposure and HLA in healthy donors. Primers: 60 Vbeta forward and 13 Jbeta reverse. Generated by immunoSEQ multiplex PCR, the TCRdb table keeps only in-frame clones and is missing some. The sample table sets out 100,000 to 150,000 clones. Notes on the study in general: Association of a missense DCLRE1C variant with TCR beta V- and J-gene trimming was reported in a later analysis. Exclusion applied to some V segments, including TRBV6-2 and TRBV6-3, as they were indistinguishable.

With respect to this clone: Its antigen is undetermined.

V was clipped by 0 bases and J by 2 bases, with 11 bases between them. The CDR3 length is 15 residues. Germline V gene lookup returns CDR1 GTSNPN and CDR2 SVGIG (reference sequence). This chain joins TRBV30 and TRBJ2-1; a weak D match, TRBD1 (5 bases). Sample: PBMCs. The origin of this receptor is a man in his forties in good health and CMV-seronegative. CDR3 sequence (DNA): TGTGCCTGGAGTGTATTACAGGCCGCCTACAATGAGCAGTTCTTC. It specifies CAWSVLQAAYNEQFF. The entire variable domain, with the rest obtained from reference TRBV30 and TRBJ2-1, is as follows: SQTIHQWPATLVQPVGSPLSLECTVEGTSNPNLYWYRQAAGRGLQLLFYSVGIGQISSEVPQNLSASRPQDRQFILSSKKLLLSDSGFYLCAWSVLQAAYNEQFFGPGTRLTVL.